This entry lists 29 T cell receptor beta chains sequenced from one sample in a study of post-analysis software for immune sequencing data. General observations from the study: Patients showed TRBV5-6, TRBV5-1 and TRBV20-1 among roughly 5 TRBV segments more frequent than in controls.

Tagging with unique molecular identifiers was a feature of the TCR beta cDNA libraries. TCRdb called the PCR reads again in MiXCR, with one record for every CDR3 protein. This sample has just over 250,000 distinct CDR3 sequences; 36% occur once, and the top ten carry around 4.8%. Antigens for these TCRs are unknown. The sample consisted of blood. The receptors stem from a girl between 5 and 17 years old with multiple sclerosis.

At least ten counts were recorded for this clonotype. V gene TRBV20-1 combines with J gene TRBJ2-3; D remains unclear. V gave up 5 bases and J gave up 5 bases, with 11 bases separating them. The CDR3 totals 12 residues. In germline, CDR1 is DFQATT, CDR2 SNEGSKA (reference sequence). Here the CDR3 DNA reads TGCAGTGCTGGAGCCATCGGAGATACGCAGTATTTT. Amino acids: CSAGAIGDTQYF.

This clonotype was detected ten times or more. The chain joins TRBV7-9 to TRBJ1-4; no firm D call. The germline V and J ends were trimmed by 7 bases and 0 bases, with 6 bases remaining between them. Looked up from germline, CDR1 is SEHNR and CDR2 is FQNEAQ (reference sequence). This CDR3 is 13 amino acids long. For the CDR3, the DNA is TGTGCCAGCAAAGCCGCAACTAATGAAAAACTGTTTTTT. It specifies CASKAATNEKLFF.

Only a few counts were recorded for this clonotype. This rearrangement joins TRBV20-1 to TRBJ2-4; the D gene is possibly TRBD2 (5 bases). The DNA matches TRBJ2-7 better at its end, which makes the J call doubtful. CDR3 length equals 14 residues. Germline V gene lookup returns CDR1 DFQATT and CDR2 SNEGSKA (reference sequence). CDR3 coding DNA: TGCAGTGCTAGTGGGAGTGCTAGCCCCTACGAGCAGTACTTC. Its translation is CSASGSASPYEQYF.

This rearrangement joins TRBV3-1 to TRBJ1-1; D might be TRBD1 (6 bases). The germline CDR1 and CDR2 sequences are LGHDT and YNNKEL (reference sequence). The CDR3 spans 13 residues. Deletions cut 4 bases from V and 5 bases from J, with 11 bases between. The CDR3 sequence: CASSPRGGTEAFF. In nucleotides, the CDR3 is TGTGCCAGCAGCCCGAGGGGGGGAACTGAAGCTTTCTTT.

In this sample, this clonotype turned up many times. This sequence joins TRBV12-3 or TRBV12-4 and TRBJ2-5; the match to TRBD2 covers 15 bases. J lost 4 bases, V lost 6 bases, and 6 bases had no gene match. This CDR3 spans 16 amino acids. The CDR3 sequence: CASSQPGLAGGETQYF. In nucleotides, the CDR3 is TGTGCCAGCAGCCAGCCGGGACTAGCGGGGGGAGAGACCCAGTACTTC.

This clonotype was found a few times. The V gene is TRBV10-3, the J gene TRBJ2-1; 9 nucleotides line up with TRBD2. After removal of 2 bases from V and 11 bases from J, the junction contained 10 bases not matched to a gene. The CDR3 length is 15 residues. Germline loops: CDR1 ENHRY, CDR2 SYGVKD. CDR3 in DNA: TGTGCCATCAGTGAGCCCCGGGGACTAGCTCGACAGCAGTTCTTC. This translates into CAISEPRGLARQQFF.

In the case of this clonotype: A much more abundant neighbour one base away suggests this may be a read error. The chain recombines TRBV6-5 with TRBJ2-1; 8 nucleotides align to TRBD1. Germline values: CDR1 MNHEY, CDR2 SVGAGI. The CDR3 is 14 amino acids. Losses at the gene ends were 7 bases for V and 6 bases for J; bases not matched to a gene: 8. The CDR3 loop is CASTISRGRNEQFF. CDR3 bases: TGTGCCAGCACCATTAGCAGGGGGCGCAATGAGCAGTTCTTC.

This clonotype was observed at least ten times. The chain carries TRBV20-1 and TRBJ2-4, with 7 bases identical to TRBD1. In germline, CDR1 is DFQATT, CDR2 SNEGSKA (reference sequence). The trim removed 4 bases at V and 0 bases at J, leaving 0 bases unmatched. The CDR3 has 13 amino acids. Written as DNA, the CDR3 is TGCAGTGCTAACAGGGGAGCCAAAAACATTCAGTACTTC. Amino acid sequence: CSANRGAKNIQYF.

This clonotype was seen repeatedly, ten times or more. This chain's CDR3 is CASTPFSGRPSSYNEQFF. The CDR3 DNA follows: TGTGCCAGCACCCCATTCTCGGGGCGCCCTAGCTCCTACAATGAGCAGTTCTTC. The rearrangement links TRBV6-1 to TRBJ2-1, with D possibly being TRBD1 or TRBD2 (5 bases each). V was cut by 7 bases and J by 0 bases, with 22 bases left in between. Germline values: CDR1 MNHNS, CDR2 SASEGT. The CDR3 covers 18 residues.

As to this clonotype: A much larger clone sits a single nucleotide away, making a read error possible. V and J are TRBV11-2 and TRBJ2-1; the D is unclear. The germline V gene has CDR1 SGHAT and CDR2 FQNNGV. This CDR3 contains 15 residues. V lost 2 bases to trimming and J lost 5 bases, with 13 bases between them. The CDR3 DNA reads TGTGCCAGCAGCTTAAGCTCAACAGCTAACAATGAGCAGTTCTTC. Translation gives CASSLSSTANNEQFF. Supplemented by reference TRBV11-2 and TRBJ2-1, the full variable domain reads EAGVAQSPRYKIIEKRQSVAFWCNPISGHATLYWYQQILGQGPKLLIQFQNNGVVDDSQLPKDRFSAERLKGVDSTLKIQPAKLEDSAVYLCASSLSSTANNEQFFGPGTRLTVL.

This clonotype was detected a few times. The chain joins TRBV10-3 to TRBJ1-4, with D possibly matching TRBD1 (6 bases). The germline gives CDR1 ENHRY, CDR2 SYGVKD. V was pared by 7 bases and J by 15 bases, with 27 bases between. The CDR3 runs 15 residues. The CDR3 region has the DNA TGTGCCATCACCCGAGTCCGGGACAATCGGTTCGGTTTGTTTTTT. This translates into CAITRVRDNRFGLFF.

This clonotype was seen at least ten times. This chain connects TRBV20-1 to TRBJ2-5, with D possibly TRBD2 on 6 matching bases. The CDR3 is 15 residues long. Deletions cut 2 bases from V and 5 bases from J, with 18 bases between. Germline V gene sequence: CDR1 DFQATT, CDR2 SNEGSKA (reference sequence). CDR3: CSARRSGGTSETQYF. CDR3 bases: TGCAGTGCTAGACGATCCGGGGGAACCTCTGAGACCCAGTACTTC.

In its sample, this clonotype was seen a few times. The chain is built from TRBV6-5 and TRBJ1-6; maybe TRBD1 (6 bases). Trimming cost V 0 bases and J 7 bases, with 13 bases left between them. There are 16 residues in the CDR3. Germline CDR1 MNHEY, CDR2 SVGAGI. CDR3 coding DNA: TGTGCCAGCAGTTACTCTGGGCCAGGGGACAATTCACCCCTCCACTTT. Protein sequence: CASSYSGPGDNSPLHF.

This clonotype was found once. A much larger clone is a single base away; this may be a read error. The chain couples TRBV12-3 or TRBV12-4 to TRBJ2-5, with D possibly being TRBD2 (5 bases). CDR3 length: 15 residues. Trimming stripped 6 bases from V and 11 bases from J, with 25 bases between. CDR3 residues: CASRFSYGENNEQYF. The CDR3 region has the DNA TGTGCCAGCAGGTTTTCCTACGGGGAAAATAATGAGCAGTACTTC.

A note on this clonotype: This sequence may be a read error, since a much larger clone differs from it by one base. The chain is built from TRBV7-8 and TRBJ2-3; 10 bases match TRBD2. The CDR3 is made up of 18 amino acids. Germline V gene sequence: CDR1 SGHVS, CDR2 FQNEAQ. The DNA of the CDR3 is TGTGCCAGCAGCCGACCCGGCGGGACTAGCGTTAGCACAGATACGCAGGATTTT. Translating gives CASSRPGGTSVSTDTQDF.

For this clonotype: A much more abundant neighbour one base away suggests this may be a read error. The CDR3 here is CASSFRGEQFF. In nucleotides, the CDR3 is TGTGCCAGCAGTTTTCGGGGAGAGCAGTTCTTC. The chain employs TRBV12-3 or TRBV12-4 and TRBJ2-1, with a weak D call TRBD2 (5 bases). V lost 3 bases to trimming and J lost 10 bases, with 7 bases between them. The CDR3 sequence is 11 residues long.

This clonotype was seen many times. CDR3 protein: CASSEETQGNEQFF. DNA of the CDR3: TGTGCCAGCAGTGAAGAGACCCAGGGTAATGAGCAGTTCTTC. This chain uses TRBV2 with TRBJ2-1; tentative D call: TRBD1 (5 bases). The CDR3 contains 14 residues. V was cut by 1 base and J by 7 bases, with 11 bases left in between. CDR1 is SNHLY, CDR2 FYNNEI, per germline.

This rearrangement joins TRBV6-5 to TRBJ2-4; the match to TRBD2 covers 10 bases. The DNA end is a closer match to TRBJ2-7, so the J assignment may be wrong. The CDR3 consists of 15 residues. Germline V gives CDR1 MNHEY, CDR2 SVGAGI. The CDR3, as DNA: TGTGCCAGCAGTTACGTGTCTAGCGGGAGAAACGAGCAGTACTTC. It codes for CASSYVSSGRNEQYF.

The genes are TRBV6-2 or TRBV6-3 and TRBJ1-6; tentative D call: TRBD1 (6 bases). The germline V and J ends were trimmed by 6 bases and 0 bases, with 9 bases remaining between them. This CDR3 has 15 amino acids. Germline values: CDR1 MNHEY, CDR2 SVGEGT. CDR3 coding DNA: TGTGCCAGCAGAGGGGGAGGCTCCTATAATTCACCCCTCCACTTT. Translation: CASRGGGSYNSPLHF.

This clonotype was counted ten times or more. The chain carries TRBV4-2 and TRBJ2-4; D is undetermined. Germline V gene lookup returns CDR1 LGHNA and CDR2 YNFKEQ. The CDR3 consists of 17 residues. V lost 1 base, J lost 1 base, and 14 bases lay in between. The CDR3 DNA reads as TGTGCCAGCAGCCAAGCACGATCCAAGCTGGCCAAAAACATTCAGTACTTC. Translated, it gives CASSQARSKLAKNIQYF.

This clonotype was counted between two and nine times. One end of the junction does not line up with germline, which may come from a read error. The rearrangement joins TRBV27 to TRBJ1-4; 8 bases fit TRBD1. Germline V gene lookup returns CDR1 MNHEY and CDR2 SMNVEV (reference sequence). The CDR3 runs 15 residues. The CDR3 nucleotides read TGTGCCAACAGTCCCCAGGGGGCGCGGGGTGAAAAACTGTTTTTT. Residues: CANSPQGARGEKLFF.

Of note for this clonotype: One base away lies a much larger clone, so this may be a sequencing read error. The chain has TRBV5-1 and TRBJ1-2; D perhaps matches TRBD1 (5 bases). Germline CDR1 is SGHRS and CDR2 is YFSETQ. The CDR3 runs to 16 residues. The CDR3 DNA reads TGCGCCGGCAGCTTTGGGACGATAGGTGATCGGTATGGCTACACCTTC. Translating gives CAGSFGTIGDRYGYTF.

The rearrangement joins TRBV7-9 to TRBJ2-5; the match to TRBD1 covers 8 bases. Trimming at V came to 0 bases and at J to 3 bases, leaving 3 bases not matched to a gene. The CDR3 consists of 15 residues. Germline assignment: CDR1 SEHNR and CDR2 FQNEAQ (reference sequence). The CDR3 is CASSLARTGKETQYF. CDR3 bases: TGTGCCAGCAGCTTAGCCCGGACAGGGAAAGAGACCCAGTACTTC.

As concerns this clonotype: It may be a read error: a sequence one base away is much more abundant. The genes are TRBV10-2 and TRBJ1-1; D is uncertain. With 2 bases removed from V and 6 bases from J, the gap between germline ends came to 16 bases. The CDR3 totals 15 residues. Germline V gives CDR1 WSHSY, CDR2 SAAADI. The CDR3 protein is CASSEGGFTPSEAFF. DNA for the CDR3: TGCGCCAGCAGTGAGGGCGGCTTCACTCCCTCTGAAGCTTTCTTT.

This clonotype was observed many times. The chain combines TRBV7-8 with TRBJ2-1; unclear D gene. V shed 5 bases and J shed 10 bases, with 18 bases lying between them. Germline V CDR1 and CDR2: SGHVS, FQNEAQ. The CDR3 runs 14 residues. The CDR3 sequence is CASSDTRTGLEQFF. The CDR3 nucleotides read TGTGCCAGCAGCGACACCCGAACGGGTTTAGAGCAGTTCTTC.

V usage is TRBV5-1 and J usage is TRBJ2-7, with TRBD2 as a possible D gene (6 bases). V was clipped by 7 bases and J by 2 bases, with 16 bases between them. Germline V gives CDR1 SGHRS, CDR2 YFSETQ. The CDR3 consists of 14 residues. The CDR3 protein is CASARQTGAYEQYF. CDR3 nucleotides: TGCGCCAGCGCCAGACAGACGGGGGCCTACGAGCAGTACTTC.

CDR3 DNA sequence: TGTGCCAGCAGCTCGATGTCAGGGAGCGAGCAGTTCTTC. Protein product: CASSSMSGSEQFF. The gene calls are TRBV5-6 and TRBJ2-1, with D perhaps being TRBD1 or TRBD2 (5 bases each). Trimming pared 3 bases from V and 10 bases from J, leaving 14 bases between. CDR1 SGHDT and CDR2 YYEEEE come from the germline V gene. The CDR3 extends over 13 amino acids. Based on the CDR3 plus reference TRBV5-6 and TRBJ2-1, the full variable domain is DAGVTQSPTHLIKTRGQQVTLRCSPKSGHDTVSWYQQALGQGPQFIFQYYEEEERQRGNFPDRFSGHQFPNYSSELNVNALLLGDSALYLCASSSMSGSEQFFGPGTRLTVL.

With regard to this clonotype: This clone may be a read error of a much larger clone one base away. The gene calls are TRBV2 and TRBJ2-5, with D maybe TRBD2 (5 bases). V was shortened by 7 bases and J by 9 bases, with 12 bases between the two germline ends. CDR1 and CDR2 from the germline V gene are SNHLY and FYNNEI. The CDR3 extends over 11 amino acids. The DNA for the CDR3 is TGTGCCAGCAAACGGGTGGAGGCCCAGTACTTC. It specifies CASKRVEAQYF.

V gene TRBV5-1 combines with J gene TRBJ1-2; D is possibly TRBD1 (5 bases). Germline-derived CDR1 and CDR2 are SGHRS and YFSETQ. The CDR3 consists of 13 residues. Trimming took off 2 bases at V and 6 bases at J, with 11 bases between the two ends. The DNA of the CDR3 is TGCGCCAGCAGCTTTTCCGGGGGGAATGGCTACACCTTC. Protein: CASSFSGGNGYTF.